The 19 T cell receptor beta chains below were found in one sample sequenced in a study of neurological immune-mediated disorders. Each CDR3 protein gets one entry after TCRdb re-called the 5' RACE reads with MiXCR. The sample holds about 66,000 distinct CDR3 sequences, nearly 3.5% seen once. Sequencing was performed on PBMCs. The origin of the receptors is a man aged 40-49 years with multiple sclerosis.

This clonotype has a count of ten or more. The chain combines TRBV9 with TRBJ1-4; D is perhaps TRBD1 (5 bases). This CDR3 contains 15 residues. The V gene's germline CDR1 is SGDLS and CDR2 YYNGEE. Trimming stripped 4 bases from V and 8 bases from J, with 18 bases between. CDR3 amino acids: CASSLEGRGLEKLFF. Here the CDR3 DNA reads TGTGCCAGCAGCTTGGAGGGAAGGGGATTGGAAAAACTGTTTTTT.

This clonotype occurred many times. This chain connects TRBV29-1 to TRBJ2-1, with TRBD2 matching over 8 bases. The length of the CDR3 is 16 residues. The germline CDR1 and CDR2 sequences are SQVTM and ANQGSEA. V shed 1 base and J 0 bases; nucleotides not matched to a gene: 5. The CDR3 protein is CSVEGWSGSSYNEQFF. Here the CDR3 DNA reads TGCAGCGTTGAAGGTTGGAGCGGGAGCTCCTACAATGAGCAGTTCTTC.

This clonotype has ten or more counts. The chain recombines TRBV6-5 with TRBJ1-1; TRBD1 is a possible D gene (6 bases). The CDR3 runs 12 residues. Trimming cost V 10 bases and J 3 bases, with 12 bases left between them. Germline V CDR1 and CDR2: MNHEY, SVGAGI. The CDR3 DNA reads as TGTGCCACACAGGGTTGGGACACTGAAGCTTTCTTT. It specifies CATQGWDTEAFF.

This clonotype showed up many times. V gene TRBV12-3 or TRBV12-4 combines with J gene TRBJ2-1; 7 positions agree with TRBD2. V was clipped by 3 bases and J by 9 bases; unmatched bases: 11. CDR3 length equals 15 residues. The CDR3 spells CASSFSSGSSSEQFF. CDR3 coding DNA: TGTGCCAGCAGTTTTTCTAGCGGCAGTTCCAGTGAGCAGTTCTTC.

This clonotype was seen many times. This chain links TRBV2 with TRBJ1-1, with TRBD1 as a possible D gene (5 bases). Trimming pared 7 bases from V and 1 base from J, leaving 10 bases between. Per the germline V gene, CDR1 is SNHLY and CDR2 is FYNNEI. The CDR3 extends over 13 amino acids. In DNA form, the CDR3 reads TGTGCCAGCATAAGGGACGCGAACACTGAAGCTTTCTTT. This translates into CASIRDANTEAFF.

This clonotype was detected many times. The rearrangement uses TRBV12-3 or TRBV12-4 and TRBJ2-1; 16 positions agree with TRBD2. V shed 5 bases and J 7 bases; nucleotides not matched to a gene: 2. CDR3 length equals 15 residues. CDR3 loop: CASSPGLAGGNEQFF. Here the CDR3 DNA reads TGTGCCAGCAGTCCGGGACTAGCGGGGGGGAATGAGCAGTTCTTC.

This clonotype was seen repeatedly, ten times or more. The CDR3 DNA is TGTGCCTGGAGGGGTACGGGACAGGGAATTACTGAAGCTTTCTTT. Its protein is CAWRGTGQGITEAFF. The chain links TRBV30 to TRBJ1-1; 9 bases fit TRBD1. This CDR3 is built from 15 residues. Trimming removed 3 bases from V and 5 bases from J; junction bases left unmatched: 10. From germline, CDR1 is GTSNPN and CDR2 SVGIG (reference sequence).

Only a few counts were recorded for this clonotype. DNA of the CDR3: TGTGCCAGCAGCAAGGACAGGGAATCGGCCAAAAACATTCAGTACTTC. It translates to CASSKDRESAKNIQYF. V is TRBV27 and J is TRBJ2-4; 8 nucleotides agree with TRBD1. The germline gives CDR1 MNHEY, CDR2 SMNVEV (reference sequence). V shed 6 bases, J shed 1 base, and the junction held 8 bases outside the gene matches. This CDR3 has 16 amino acids.

This clonotype has at least ten counts. V usage is TRBV6-5 and J usage is TRBJ1-2; TRBD1 matches at 12 bases. CDR3 length equals 14 residues. V lost 5 bases and J lost 8; bases outside the gene matches: 6. Germline V gene data show CDR1 as MNHEY and CDR2 as SVGAGI. Written as DNA, the CDR3 is TGTGCCAGCAGTGGGACAGGGGGCATAGAAGGCTACACCTTC. Its protein is CASSGTGGIEGYTF.

This sequence joins TRBV5-1 and TRBJ1-1; D not resolved. The ends were cut back, 5 bases at V and 4 bases at J, with 15 bases in the middle. The CDR3 is 14 residues long. Germline lookup yields CDR1 SGHRS and CDR2 YFSETQ. The CDR3 bases are TGCGCCAGCAGTATGAGGGAGTGGAGCACTGAAGCTTTCTTT. This gives the protein CASSMREWSTEAFF.

There are many counts of this clonotype. V usage is TRBV5-1 and J usage is TRBJ2-7; the match to TRBD2 covers 7 bases. The V gene's germline CDR1 is SGHRS and CDR2 YFSETQ. V was clipped by 4 bases and J by 5 bases; unmatched bases: 9. The CDR3 consists of 14 residues. CDR3 residues: CASSPRQGGNEQYF. In DNA, the CDR3 is TGCGCCAGCAGCCCCCGTCAGGGAGGGAACGAGCAGTACTTC.

This clonotype showed up many times. This chain connects TRBV5-1 to TRBJ1-4; the D is unclear. The germline CDR1 and CDR2 sequences are SGHRS and YFSETQ. Trimming removed 2 bases from V and 5 bases from J, with 13 bases in between. The CDR3 is 15 amino acids. The CDR3 reads CASSFSAARNEKLFF. CDR3 sequence (DNA): TGCGCCAGCAGCTTCTCGGCCGCTCGGAATGAAAAACTGTTTTTT.

This clonotype was counted once. A read error may be the cause here, since a much bigger clone is one base away. The V gene is TRBV9, the J gene TRBJ1-3; D is unresolved. The CDR3 runs 15 residues. Germline-derived CDR1 and CDR2 are SGDLS and YYNGEE. The CDR3 sequence is CASSVVGSGGKTIYF. In DNA, the CDR3 is TGTGCCAGCAGCGTAGTGGGGTCGGGAGGAAAAACCATATATTTT.

This clonotype was counted ten times or more. The chain links TRBV20-1 to TRBJ1-2; no firm D call. Germline V gene sequence: CDR1 DFQATT, CDR2 SNEGSKA (reference sequence). The length of the CDR3 is 16 residues. The V and J ends lost 0 bases and 3 bases respectively, with 17 bases between them. The CDR3 sequence: CSARDPLRDVDYGYTF. In DNA, the CDR3 is TGCAGTGCTAGAGATCCACTGAGGGATGTTGACTATGGCTACACCTTC.

This clonotype was observed many times. The genes are TRBV5-1 and TRBJ1-1; a possible D gene is TRBD1 (6 bases). The CDR3 runs to 14 residues. The V end lost 5 bases, the J end lost 0 bases, and 11 bases lay between the germline ends. Germline-derived CDR1 and CDR2 are SGHRS and YFSETQ. The CDR3 region has the DNA TGCGCCAGCAGGGGGGACACCATGAACACTGAAGCTTTCTTT. Its protein is CASRGDTMNTEAFF.

This clonotype was observed at least ten times. The chain is built from TRBV29-1 and TRBJ2-5; D ambiguous. Germline V gene data show CDR1 as SQVTM and CDR2 as ANQGSEA. Trimming shortened V by 6 bases and J by 5 bases, and 13 bases separated the two germline ends. The CDR3 length is 12 residues. The CDR3 coding sequence is TGCAGCGTCTCTGACTTCGGTGAGACCCAGTACTTC. It specifies CSVSDFGETQYF.

This clonotype was observed at least ten times. V usage is TRBV11-1 and J usage is TRBJ2-3, with a tentative D call TRBD2 (6 bases). Germline CDR1 and CDR2: SGHAT and FQDESV (reference sequence). Trimming pared 7 bases from V and 2 bases from J, leaving 28 bases between. This CDR3 contains 19 residues. The CDR3 region is CASNERPARVGGSTDTQYF. CDR3 sequence (DNA): TGTGCCAGCAACGAACGACCAGCCAGGGTCGGGGGATCCACAGATACGCAGTATTTT.

The J gene is TRBJ2-2, the V gene TRBV7-6; D uncertain. V was pared by 3 bases and J by 0 bases, with 8 bases between. Per the germline V gene, CDR1 is SGHVS and CDR2 is FNYEAQ. The CDR3 loop spans 15 amino acids. The CDR3 region is CASSFSRSNTGELFF. The CDR3 DNA reads TGTGCCAGCAGCTTTTCAAGGTCGAACACCGGGGAGCTGTTTTTT.

This clonotype was counted ten times or more. The chain couples TRBV6-5 to TRBJ1-2, with D possibly matching TRBD1 (6 bases). This CDR3 is 13 amino acids long. Trimming stripped 6 bases from V and 3 bases from J, with 11 bases between. Germline V gene sequence: CDR1 MNHEY, CDR2 SVGAGI. CDR3 bases: TGTGCCAGCAGAACCGGGGGCTACTATGGCTACACCTTC. Protein: CASRTGGYYGYTF.